The rows below give T cell receptor beta chains drawn from one sample of a study of graft-versus-host responses after intestinal transplantation. Antigens for these TCRs are unknown. Assay: immunoSEQ multiplex PCR; the TCRdb copy retains only in-frame clones and omits some. The sample yields 85,000 to 95,000 clones, about 92% seen once. The sample here was unstimulated CD8+ T cells sorted from spleen or lymph node cells, taken before intestinal transplant. Every receptor here comes from a human donor who received an intestinal transplant. The CDR3 runs from the conserved cysteine through the conserved F or W. Fields, in order: J gene, clone size, V gene, D gene, CDR3 DNA, CDR3 protein. The D gene is left open where the match is weak. Clone size is shown for a subset of rows, as once, few, many or a class of expanded clone.

J: TRBJ1-2
size: -
V: TRBV30
D: TRBD1
DNA: TGTGCCTGGAGTGAGACAGGGTTTAACTATGGCTACACCTTC
CDR3: CAWSETGFNYGYTF

J: TRBJ2-1
size: -
V: TRBV27
D: TRBD2
DNA: TGTGCCAGCAGCGCTAGCGGGGGGCCATACAATGAGCAGTTCTTC
CDR3: CASSASGGPYNEQFF

J: TRBJ2-2
size: -
V: TRBV6-5
D: TRBD1
DNA: TGTGCCAGCAGTTACTTGACAGGGGCGGAGGACGGGGAGCTGTTTTTT
CDR3: CASSYLTGAEDGELFF

J: TRBJ2-7
size: -
V: TRBV7-6
D: TRBD1
DNA: TGTGCCAGCAGCTTAGACATCCCCGGGACAGCTACCTACGAGCAGTACTTC
CDR3: CASSLDIPGTATYEQYF

J: TRBJ1-2
size: -
V: TRBV27
D: TRBD1
DNA: TGTGCCAGCAGCTTAACAGGGGGCGACTATGGCTACACCTTC
CDR3: CASSLTGGDYGYTF

J: TRBJ2-1
size: -
V: TRBV30
D: -
DNA: TGTGCCTGGAGTCTGTCTAACTACAATGAGCAGTTCTTC
CDR3: CAWSLSNYNEQFF

J: TRBJ2-1
size: few
V: TRBV5-1
D: -
DNA: TGCGCCAGCAGCTTGGCTCTGTTACAGGGGGAGTATAGCGGGAGCATCGATGAGCAGTTCTTC
CDR3: CASSLALLQGEYSGSIDEQFF

J: TRBJ2-1
size: once
V: TRBV9
D: -
DNA: TGTGCCAGCAGCTCAGCCACAGGGACCCACTACAATGAGCAGTTCTTC
CDR3: CASSSATGTHYNEQFF

J: TRBJ2-1
size: -
V: TRBV19
D: TRBD2
DNA: TGTGCCAGTAGTACTACTAGCGGGGGTTACAATGAGCAGTTCTTC
CDR3: CASSTTSGGYNEQFF

J: TRBJ1-2
size: -
V: TRBV29-1
D: -
DNA: TGCAGCGCCGAAACCGGTCTTAAGGGAGACTATGGCTACACCTTC
CDR3: CSAETGLKGDYGYTF

J: TRBJ2-3
size: -
V: TRBV29-1
D: TRBD2
DNA: TGCAGCTTCGAAGAGAGTCTAGCGGGGGGCAGCCCAGATACGCAGTATTTT
CDR3: CSFEESLAGGSPDTQYF

J: TRBJ2-7
size: -
V: TRBV27
D: -
DNA: TGTGCCACCTCCTCTTCGGGCAGGGGTTCCTACGAGCAGTACTTC
CDR3: CATSSSGRGSYEQYF

J: TRBJ2-7
size: -
V: TRBV9
D: -
DNA: TGTGCCAGCAGCGTAGTGGGAGAGATGGACGAGCAGTACTTC
CDR3: CASSVVGEMDEQYF

J: TRBJ2-7
size: -
V: TRBV11-3
D: -
DNA: TGTGCCAGCAGCTGGGGGGTATCCTACGAGCAGTACTTC
CDR3: CASSWGVSYEQYF

J: TRBJ1-1
size: once
V: TRBV6-6
D: -
DNA: TGTGCCAGCAGTTACTCGCAGGTGAACACTGAAGCTTTCTTT
CDR3: CASSYSQVNTEAFF

J: TRBJ2-1
size: -
V: TRBV19
D: TRBD2
DNA: TGTGCCAGTAAGGTCTTAGCGGGGGATTCTAGAGAGCAGTTCTTC
CDR3: CASKVLAGDSREQFF

J: TRBJ1-1
size: -
V: TRBV14
D: -
DNA: TGTGCCAGCAGCCTGACACCCTTGGAAGCTTTCTTT
CDR3: CASSLTPLEAFF

J: TRBJ2-3
size: -
V: TRBV4-1
D: TRBD2
DNA: TGCGCCAGCAGCCAAGGACTAGCGGGGGGGTCGCCTCCAACGAATACGCAGTATTTT
CDR3: CASSQGLAGGSPPTNTQYF

J: TRBJ1-5
size: -
V: TRBV4-1
D: -
DNA: TGCGCCAGCAGCCAAGTACACGGGTTCGATCAGCCCCAGCATTTT
CDR3: CASSQVHGFDQPQHF

J: TRBJ1-5
size: -
V: TRBV30
D: -
DNA: TGTGCCTGGGGGTTGGGGCCCCATCAGCCCCAGCATTTT
CDR3: CAWGLGPHQPQHF

J: TRBJ1-1
size: -
V: TRBV7-6
D: -
DNA: TGTGCCAGCAGCTTAGAAGCGAACACTGAAGCTTTCTTT
CDR3: CASSLEANTEAFF

J: TRBJ1-1
size: -
V: TRBV7-9
D: -
DNA: TGTGCCAGCAGCTTGGGCCTGACCGGAGCTTTCTTT
CDR3: CASSLGLTGAFF

J: TRBJ2-2
size: -
V: TRBV7-8
D: TRBD1
DNA: TGTGCCAGCAGCTCGGGACAGGGAGAGAACACCGGGGAGCTGTTTTTT
CDR3: CASSSGQGENTGELFF

J: TRBJ2-7
size: -
V: TRBV29-1
D: TRBD2
DNA: TGCAGCGGTCGAGCGGGAATCGAGCAGTACTTC
CDR3: CSGRAGIEQYF

J: TRBJ2-7
size: -
V: TRBV19
D: -
DNA: TGTGCCAGTAGTATAGATCATTACAGGGACCCCTACGAGCAGTACTTC
CDR3: CASSIDHYRDPYEQYF

J: TRBJ2-7
size: -
V: TRBV11-3
D: TRBD1
DNA: TGTGCCAGCAGCCCTCACAGGGGAAGCTCCTACGAGCAGTACTTC
CDR3: CASSPHRGSSYEQYF

J: TRBJ2-5
size: -
V: TRBV11-2
D: TRBD2
DNA: TGTGCCAGCAGCTGGAGGACTAGCGGAAGAGGTTCTCAAGAGACCCAGTACTTC
CDR3: CASSWRTSGRGSQETQYF

J: TRBJ1-2
size: -
V: TRBV7-8
D: TRBD1
DNA: TGTGCCAGCAGCTTAGCCTCCGGGACAGCTAACTATGGCTACACCTTC
CDR3: CASSLASGTANYGYTF

J: TRBJ2-2
size: -
V: TRBV19
D: -
DNA: TGTGCCAGTAACGGTGGCACCCTAGCAACCGGGGAGCTGTTTTTT
CDR3: CASNGGTLATGELFF

J: TRBJ2-1
size: once
V: TRBV4-3
D: TRBD2
DNA: TGCGCCAGCAGCCCTGGGACTAGCGGGGTAAATGAGCAGTTCTTC
CDR3: CASSPGTSGVNEQFF

J: TRBJ2-7
size: -
V: TRBV19
D: -
DNA: TGTGCCAGTAGTATAACACCTTCCTCCTACGAGCAGTACTTC
CDR3: CASSITPSSYEQYF

J: TRBJ2-1
size: -
V: TRBV6-5
D: -
DNA: TGTGCCAGCAGTTTCGAGGGAGCGCAGTTCTTC
CDR3: CASSFEGAQFF

J: TRBJ2-5
size: -
V: TRBV10-3
D: -
DNA: TGTGCCATCAGTGGCGGGGCCCATGGCGGGGAGACCCAGTACTTC
CDR3: CAISGGAHGGETQYF

J: TRBJ2-2
size: -
V: TRBV15
D: -
DNA: TGTGCCACCAGCAGAGCCGCGAGAGAGTACACCGGGGAGCTGTTTTTT
CDR3: CATSRAAREYTGELFF

J: TRBJ1-1
size: -
V: TRBV10-2
D: -
DNA: TGCGCCAGCAGTGAGGCGGGATACACTGAAGCTTTCTTT
CDR3: CASSEAGYTEAFF

J: TRBJ1-5
size: -
V: TRBV27
D: TRBD1
DNA: TGTGCCAGCAGTTTTGGGACAGGGGGAGTTCAGCCCCAGCATTTT
CDR3: CASSFGTGGVQPQHF

J: TRBJ2-5
size: -
V: TRBV15
D: -
DNA: TGTGCCACCAGCAGAGCCGGGCGGGGGCGTGGAGAGACCCAGTACTTC
CDR3: CATSRAGRGRGETQYF

J: TRBJ2-2
size: -
V: TRBV7-2
D: -
DNA: TGTGCCAGCAGCTTAGAACAGTGGGCCGGCGGGGAGCTGTTTTTT
CDR3: CASSLEQWAGGELFF

J: TRBJ2-3
size: -
V: TRBV4-3
D: TRBD2
DNA: TGCGCCAGCAGCCAAGATTGGGGTAGCGGGGGGGGAATCACAGATACGCAGTATTTT
CDR3: CASSQDWGSGGGITDTQYF

J: TRBJ2-7
size: -
V: TRBV7-9
D: TRBD2
DNA: TGTGCCAGCAGCTTAGGGGAGGGCTCCTACGAGCAGTACTTC
CDR3: CASSLGEGSYEQYF

J: TRBJ2-4
size: -
V: TRBV2
D: -
DNA: TGTGCCAGCAGTGGGGGGCCCGCCTCCCCTAAAAACATTCAGTACTTC
CDR3: CASSGGPASPKNIQYF

J: TRBJ2-7
size: -
V: TRBV18
D: TRBD1
DNA: TGTGCCAGCTCACCATCCCGGACAGGGGTCTACGAGCAGTACTTC
CDR3: CASSPSRTGVYEQYF

J: TRBJ1-6
size: -
V: TRBV5-6
D: -
DNA: TGTGCCAGCAGCTTCACACAGTATAATTCACCCCTCCACTTT
CDR3: CASSFTQYNSPLHF

J: TRBJ1-1
size: once
V: TRBV6-5
D: -
DNA: TGTGCCAGCAGTTACTCGATGCAAGCGCGAGCTGAAGCTTTCTTT
CDR3: CASSYSMQARAEAFF

J: TRBJ1-2
size: -
V: TRBV10-3
D: TRBD1
DNA: TGTGCCATCGATACCCCCAACGGGACAGCGGGTGGCTACACCTTC
CDR3: CAIDTPNGTAGGYTF

J: TRBJ2-1
size: -
V: TRBV27
D: TRBD1
DNA: TGTGCCAGCAACTCGGACAGGGCCCTGAATGAGCAGTTCTTC
CDR3: CASNSDRALNEQFF

J: TRBJ2-1
size: -
V: TRBV4-3
D: TRBD2
DNA: TGCGCCAGCAGCCAAGCGGGGGGGGCCTACAATGAGCAGTTCTTC
CDR3: CASSQAGGAYNEQFF

J: TRBJ1-1
size: -
V: TRBV4-1
D: TRBD1
DNA: TGCGCCAGCAGACCCACTGAAAGACAGGGGGCCACCACTGAAGCTTTCTTT
CDR3: CASRPTERQGATTEAFF

J: TRBJ2-7
size: -
V: TRBV7-6
D: -
DNA: TGTGCCAGCAGCTTAGACGGGGGTAGCTACGAGCAGTACTTC
CDR3: CASSLDGGSYEQYF

J: TRBJ2-7
size: -
V: TRBV4-3
D: TRBD1
DNA: TGCGCCAGCAGCCAACGCCCGGGACAGGGTCTCGACGAGCAGTACTTC
CDR3: CASSQRPGQGLDEQYF

J: TRBJ1-3
size: -
V: TRBV4-3
D: TRBD1
DNA: TGCGCCAGGTATACGGACAGGGTGCCCTCTGGAAACACCATATATTTT
CDR3: CARYTDRVPSGNTIYF

J: TRBJ1-1
size: -
V: TRBV7-9
D: TRBD1
DNA: TGTGCCAGCAGCACCACACCGGGACAGGGCGATGGTAGGGCTTTCTTT
CDR3: CASSTTPGQGDGRAFF

J: TRBJ2-3
size: -
V: TRBV30
D: -
DNA: TGTGCCTGGGGGCGCGGGACTGGCACAGATACGCAGTATTTT
CDR3: CAWGRGTGTDTQYF

J: TRBJ2-1
size: -
V: TRBV5-1
D: TRBD2
DNA: TGCGCCAGCAGCTGGACGAAGCGGGGGGGATCCTACAATGAGCAGTTCTTC
CDR3: CASSWTKRGGSYNEQFF